This T cell receptor beta chain derives from a study of CXCR3-negative and CXCR3-positive naive CD8 T cells. CD45RO-CCR7+CD27+CD95- characterized naive CD8+ T cells. Worth noting for this clonotype: Its matching antigen is unknown.

The germline CDR1 and CDR2 sequences are SEHNR and FQNEAQ (reference sequence). The CDR3 is 16 residues long. The study made its TRB cDNA libraries by 5' RACE, adding UMI labels. TCRdb reworked the 5' RACE reads into one entry per CDR3 protein, no DNA. The sample includes some 130,000 distinct CDR3 sequences. Regarding the study as a whole: Naive cells that were CXCR3-positive had more hydrophobic TRB CDR3s (compared with CXCR3-negative naive cells).

This sequence was found in a human donor in good health. Some clones in this sample may be carry-over from other donors' samples. This rearrangement joins TRBV7-9 to TRBJ2-2. Sequenced: naive CXCR3+ CD8+ T cells from blood. Subset specified: CD45RO-CCR7+CD27+CD95- naive CD8+ T cells expressing CXCR3 (TNR3+). This chain's CDR3 is CASSPSGYANTGELFF.